This T cell receptor (beta chain) came from a study of technical replicates of blood from a handful of donors (dated by TCRdb to 2016 to 2017). The library was prepared using the immunoSEQ multiplex PCR assay. The table was pulled from immuneACCESS by TCRdb, which kept in-frame rearrangements only. Such tables lose some clones; where checked, under half of the loss comes from unresolved V genes, and the rest has no known cause. This sample is represented by tens of thousands of clones; approximately 94% of them were singletons. 0.3% to 0.45% of the sample comes from the top ten. About this clone itself: The antigen this receptor binds is unknown. No qualities accompany the bases; no much larger clone lies one base away.

V was cut back by 4 bases and J by 2 bases, leaving a gap of 10 bases between them. The germline V gene (reference sequence) gives CDR1 as SGHNT and CDR2 as YYREEE. The CDR3 measures 13 amino acids from cysteine to phenylalanine. This entry keeps only the CDR3 DNA: 39 bases, framed from base 1. Recombination joined TRBV5-4 with TRBJ2-7; TRBD2 is possibly the D segment (6 matching bases). Sequenced input: T cells isolated from PBMCs. The TCR comes from a human donor in good health. CDR3 region: CASSLGRTYEQYF. Here is the DNA: TGTGCCAGCAGCCTCGGGAGAACCTACGAGCAGTACTTC.